One sample yielded the 26 T cell receptor beta chains listed below, sequenced in a study of metastatic and nonmetastatic thyroid tumors. No patient had received any treatment before thyroid surgery. With MiXCR, TCRdb reprocessed the PCR reads. The table has about 59,000 clones, 15% to 20% seen once. The specimen sequenced was blood. These receptors were collected from a male donor with papillary thyroid cancer or a benign thyroid nodule (not recorded which). Some clones in this sample may be carry-over from other donors' samples.

This clone was seen repeatedly, ten times or more. The V gene is TRBV5-6, the J gene TRBJ1-1; TRBD1 is a possible D gene (5 bases). V lost 0 bases to trimming and J lost 3 bases, with 9 bases between them. CDR1 and CDR2 from the germline V gene are SGHDT and YYEEEE. This CDR3 has 14 residues. The CDR3 sequence is CASSLGGADTEAFF. As DNA, the CDR3 is TGTGCCAGCAGCTTGGGAGGGGCGGACACTGAAGCTTTCTTT.

This clone showed up many times. The rearrangement joins TRBV2 to TRBJ2-7; 9 bases match TRBD2. V lost 4 bases to trimming and J lost 3 bases; unmatched junction nucleotides: 4. CDR1 and CDR2 (germline): SNHLY, FYNNEI. CDR3 size: 14 residues. The CDR3 coding sequence is TGTGCCAGCAGTGTAGCGGGAGTGGGCTACGAGCAGTACGTC. This translates into CASSVAGVGYEQYV.

Note on this clone: This clone may be a read error of a much larger clone one base away. The chain carries TRBV12-3 or TRBV12-4 and TRBJ2-3; 12 bases are a match to TRBD2. This CDR3 has 15 amino acids. The CDR3: CASSKRTSGTGTQYF. In DNA, the CDR3 is TGTGCCAGCAGTAAAAGGACTAGCGGGACAGGTACGCAGTATTTT.

This clone was picked up one time. This sequence joins TRBV14 and TRBJ1-2; a weak D match, TRBD1 (5 bases). V was shortened by 7 bases and J by 4 bases, with 19 bases between the two germline ends. Germline V gives CDR1 SGHDN, CDR2 FVKESK. The CDR3 loop spans 15 amino acids. CDR3 loop: CASILSQRGGYGYTF. CDR3 in DNA: TGTGCCAGCATCCTCTCACAGCGCGGGGGCTATGGCTACACCTTC.

This clone was detected a few times. With a much larger clone just one base away, this may be a read error. Other DNA sequences in the same sample also yield this CDR3. The chain combines TRBV11-1 with TRBJ2-2; TRBD1 is a possible D gene (6 bases). V was shortened by 2 bases and J by 0 bases, with 16 bases between the two germline ends. This CDR3 is built from 18 residues. In germline, CDR1 is SGHAT, CDR2 FQDESV (reference sequence). This chain's CDR3 is CASSLRPGQTPNTGELFF. As DNA, the CDR3 is TGTGCCAGCAGCTTAAGGCCTGGACAGACCCCGAACACCGGGGAGCTGTTTTTT.

The rearrangement links TRBV6-1 to TRBJ1-5, with unresolved D. CDR3 length: 16 amino acids. The V and J ends lost 5 bases and 2 bases respectively, with 16 bases between them. Germline V gives CDR1 MNHNS, CDR2 SASEGT. CDR3 in DNA: TGTGCCAGCAGTTTAACCCAGGTTTGCGGCAATCAGCCCCAGCATTTT. It translates to CASSLTQVCGNQPQHF.

The chain recombines TRBV19 with TRBJ2-7; D ambiguous. V lost 10 bases to trimming and J lost 4 bases, with 20 bases between them. The CDR3 contains 14 residues. Germline-derived CDR1 and CDR2 are LNHDA and SQIVND (reference sequence). The CDR3 DNA sequence: TGTGCCATCCCCCGAGAATCAAACCAGTACGAGCAGTACGTC. Its translation: CAIPRESNQYEQYV.

This clone was counted between two and nine times. This may come from a read error, since a much larger clone is one base off. The chain carries TRBV7-2 and TRBJ2-5; tentatively, D is TRBD2 (6 bases). Trimming pared 5 bases from V and 4 bases from J, leaving 17 bases between. Germline V gene data show CDR1 as SGHTA and CDR2 as FQGNSA. The CDR3 length is 15 residues. The CDR3 sequence is CASSHTSMLGETQYF. The CDR3, as DNA: TGTGCCAGCAGCCATACTAGCATGCTTGGAGAGACCCAGTACTTC.

This clone was seen a few times. The chain recombines TRBV20-1 with TRBJ2-3, with 10 bases lining up with TRBD2. V gave up 6 bases and J gave up 4 bases; unmatched junction bases: 10. Germline values: CDR1 DFQATT, CDR2 SNEGSKA (reference sequence). There are 15 residues in the CDR3. Here the CDR3 DNA reads TGCAGTGCCGCGCGGGCTAGCGGGAGTTCAGATACGCAGTATTTT. It is translated as CSAARASGSSDTQYF.

On this clone: One base away lies a much larger clone, so this may be a sequencing read error. This chain links TRBV7-9 with TRBJ1-4; D unclear. CDR1 is SEHNR and CDR2 is FQNEAQ in the germline V gene (reference sequence). This CDR3 region has 16 residues. CDR3 loop: CASILTLGATNEKLFF. CDR3 DNA: TGTGCCAGCATCTTAACTCTCGGTGCAACTAATGAAAAACTGTTTTTT.

This clone was seen many times. The rearrangement uses TRBV27 and TRBJ2-5; D might be TRBD2 (6 bases). CDR3 length: 15 amino acids. Between the trimmed V and J ends, which lost 6 bases and 5 bases, there was a span of 19 bases. The germline CDR1 and CDR2 sequences are MNHEY and SMNVEV (reference sequence). The CDR3 coding sequence is TGTGCCAGCAGACCCTTCTGGGATGGGGGGGAGACCCAGTACTTC. As protein: CASRPFWDGGETQYF.

The V call is TRBV20-1, the J call TRBJ2-1; 11 nucleotides align to TRBD2. The V gene's germline CDR1 is DFQATT and CDR2 SNEGSKA (reference sequence). V was pared by 1 base and J by 5 bases, with 13 bases of the junction left unmatched. This CDR3 is 18 amino acids long. The CDR3 coding sequence is TGCAGTGCTAGAGTTGTCCGATTGGGACTAGCGGACGACAATGAGCAGTTCTTC. It codes for CSARVVRLGLADDNEQFF.

This clone was picked up many times. V is TRBV25-1 and J is TRBJ2-1, with a possible D match to TRBD1 (6 bases). This CDR3 is 13 amino acids long. V lost 4 bases and J lost 4, with 8 bases in between. Germline V gene lookup returns CDR1 MGHDK and CDR2 SYGVNS. The CDR3 reads CASSGTEYNEQFF. The CDR3, as DNA: TGTGCCAGCAGTGGGACAGAATACAATGAGCAGTTCTTC.

This clone has a count of ten or more. The genes are TRBV19 and TRBJ2-3; D is unclear. Germline assignment: CDR1 LNHDA and CDR2 SQIVND (reference sequence). The CDR3 covers 13 residues. With 8 bases removed from V and 0 bases from J, the gap between germline ends came to 9 bases. The CDR3 loop is CASRATSTDTQYF. The CDR3 DNA follows: TGTGCCAGTCGGGCGACTAGCACAGATACGCAGTATTTT. The whole variable domain, filled in from reference TRBV19 and TRBJ2-3, reads DGGITQSPKYLFRKEGQNVTLSCEQNLNHDAMYWYRQDPGQGLRLIYYSQIVNDFQKGDIAEGYSVSREKKESFPLTVTSAQKNPTAFYLCASRATSTDTQYFGPGTRLTVL.

With regard to this clone: Possible read error: a much larger clone is one base away. The rearrangement joins TRBV7-6 to TRBJ2-5, with 9 bases fitting TRBD2. V was clipped by 7 bases and J by 5 bases; unmatched bases: 8. CDR1 and CDR2 (germline): SGHVS, FNYEAQ. The CDR3 runs to 14 residues. CDR3 sequence (DNA): TGTGCCAGCACGGATAGCGGGGGTGAGGAGACCCAGTACTTC. Translated, it gives CASTDSGGEETQYF.

This clone was detected many times. This sequence joins TRBV27 and TRBJ2-1; D ambiguous. The V and J ends lost 3 bases and 2 bases respectively, with 11 bases between them. The CDR3 contains 15 residues. Germline CDR1 is MNHEY and CDR2 is SMNVEV (reference sequence). The DNA of the CDR3 is TGTGCCAGCAGTTTGGACCAATACCCCTACAATGAGCAGTTCTTC. Its translation: CASSLDQYPYNEQFF.

This clone was counted many times. The chain employs TRBV4-2 and TRBJ1-3; D is perhaps TRBD1 (6 bases). Germline lookup yields CDR1 LGHNA and CDR2 YNFKEQ. The CDR3 is 19 amino acids. With 1 base removed from V and 0 bases from J, the gap between germline ends came to 19 bases. The CDR3 is CASSQGGLGQKASGNTIYF. Written as DNA, the CDR3 is TGTGCCAGCAGCCAAGGCGGACTAGGACAGAAGGCCTCTGGAAACACCATATATTTT.

This clone was detected ten times or more. V is TRBV2 and J is TRBJ2-1, with D perhaps matching TRBD2 (6 bases). The V gene lost 2 bases and the J gene lost 6 bases, with 11 bases spanning the gap. The length of the CDR3 is 14 residues. Per the germline V gene, CDR1 is SNHLY and CDR2 is FYNNEI. CDR3 loop: CASSESGTLNEQFF. CDR3 nucleotide sequence: TGTGCCAGCAGTGAATCTGGGACTCTCAATGAGCAGTTCTTC.

A word on this clone: Just one base apart from a much larger clone, this may be a read error. The chain is built from TRBV3-1 and TRBJ1-1; D remains ambiguous. The CDR3 has 16 amino acids. Trimming pared 1 base from V and 1 base from J, leaving 13 bases between. Germline values: CDR1 LGHDT, CDR2 YNNKEL (reference sequence). CDR3 coding DNA: TGTGCCAGCAGCCAAGTGTGGGAGAGTAGGAACACTGAAGCTTTCTTT. This sequence encodes CASSQVWESRNTEAFF.

As regards this clone: A much more abundant neighbour one base away suggests this may be a read error. The rearrangement joins TRBV4-2 to TRBJ2-3; possible D gene TRBD1, 6 bases. CDR1 LGHNA and CDR2 YNFKEQ come from the germline V gene. The V end lost 5 bases, the J end lost 1 base, and 16 bases lay between the germline ends. This CDR3 comprises 16 residues. The CDR3 DNA sequence: TGTGCCAGCAGCGAGCAGGGGACCCGGGGCACAGATACGCAGTATTTT. Translating it yields CASSEQGTRGTDTQYF.

In this sample, this clone turned up a few times. This sequence may be a read error, since a much larger clone differs from it by one base. The chain joins TRBV5-1 to TRBJ2-7; 9 nucleotides line up with TRBD1. J lost 1 base, V lost 6 bases, and 2 bases had no gene match. The CDR3 covers 13 residues. CDR1 is SGHRS, CDR2 YFSETQ, per germline. CDR3 in amino acids: CASIGQGSYEQYF. The CDR3 nucleotides are TGCGCCAGCATCGGACAGGGGTCCTACGAGCAGTACTTC.

In its sample, this clone was seen many times. The rearrangement uses TRBV11-1 and TRBJ2-1; D gene ambiguous. V shed 2 bases and J shed 0 bases, with 2 bases lying between them. This CDR3 is 13 amino acids long. Germline V gene data show CDR1 as SGHAT and CDR2 as FQDESV (reference sequence). The CDR3 DNA is TGTGCCAGCAGCTTAAGCTCCTACAATGAGCAGTTCTTC. This gives the protein CASSLSSYNEQFF.

The chain is built from TRBV13 and TRBJ2-2; possible D gene TRBD2, 7 bases. This CDR3 region has 19 residues. Trimming took 5 bases from V and 5 from J, leaving 27 bases between them. Germline CDR1 and CDR2: PRHDT and FYEKMQ (reference sequence). CDR3 in DNA: TGTGCCAGCAGCCCCGGGAACAGGGCGTCTAGCGGATCGACCGGGGAGCTGTTTTTT. It is translated as CASSPGNRASSGSTGELFF.

This clone was detected ten times or more. J is TRBJ2-7 and V is TRBV5-1, with 12 nucleotides matching TRBD2. The V segment lost 4 bases and the J segment 2 bases; nucleotides outside the gene matches: 7. This CDR3 region has 16 residues. Germline values: CDR1 SGHRS, CDR2 YFSETQ. CDR3 sequence (DNA): TGCGCCAGCAGCAGAACGGCTAGCGGGGGGGCCTACGAGCAGTACTTC. It yields the protein CASSRTASGGAYEQYF.

This clone came up many times. The rearrangement joins TRBV12-3 or TRBV12-4 to TRBJ2-4; D remains ambiguous. This CDR3 region has 13 residues. V was clipped by 11 bases and J by 0 bases, with 11 bases between them. The CDR3, as DNA: TGTGCCTCATCATTCCTAGCCAAAAACATTCAGTACTTC. Protein: CASSFLAKNIQYF.

This chain joins TRBV28 and TRBJ2-1; 8 bases align to TRBD2. V dropped 5 bases and J dropped 8; count of bases not matched to a gene: 14. Looked up from germline, CDR1 is MDHEN and CDR2 is SYDVKM. The CDR3 contains 16 residues. As DNA, the CDR3 is TGTGCCAGCAGTCCCCTTGGCGGGAGGAGGTTGCATGAGCAGTTCTTC. This sequence encodes CASSPLGGRRLHEQFF.